These 3 T cell receptor beta chains came from one sample sequenced in a study of T cell responses to AZD1222 COVID-19 vaccine. The repertoire was sequenced with immunoSEQ multiplex PCR; TCRdb's copy has only in-frame clones and lacks some. The table includes tens of thousands of clones, 90% detected once. This specimen consisted of peripheral blood, obtained 28 days after the second AZD1222 dose. The origin of the receptors is an adult who received the AZD1222 COVID-19 vaccine.

V usage is TRBV6-1 and J usage is TRBJ1-2; 8 positions agree with TRBD1. Trimming cost V 2 bases and J 10 bases; bases outside gene matches: 6. Germline V lookup: CDR1 MNHNS, CDR2 SASEGT. There are 13 residues in the CDR3. DNA of the CDR3: TGTGCCAGCAGTGAAAGGGCAGGGGGCGTCTACACCTTC. Residues: CASSERAGGVYTF.

The CDR3 reads CASSVELGGLNGYTF. CDR3 bases: TGTGCCAGCAGCGTCGAACTGGGGGGCCTGAATGGCTACACCTTC. V gene TRBV9 combines with J gene TRBJ1-2, with D perhaps TRBD1 (6 bases). Trimming pared 2 bases from V and 6 bases from J, leaving 17 bases between. CDR1 SGDLS and CDR2 YYNGEE come from the germline V gene. The CDR3 extends over 15 amino acids.

This chain's CDR3 is CASSLTGQRISGANVLTF. CDR3 bases: TGTGCCAGTAGTTTAACCGGACAGCGTATATCTGGGGCCAACGTCCTGACTTTC. The genes are TRBV19 and TRBJ2-6, with D perhaps matching TRBD1 (6 bases). CDR3 size: 18 residues. V shed 5 bases and J shed 1 base, with 18 bases lying between them. The germline gives CDR1 LNHDA, CDR2 SQIVND (reference sequence).